This T cell receptor beta chain was recovered during a study of T cell responses to AZD1222 COVID-19 vaccine. Overall study findings and caveats: Elevations in Spike-specific TCR breadth and depth followed administration of two AZD1222 doses. Researchers took repertoire samples only after the peak T cell response had come.

A remark on this clone: Its cognate antigen is unknown.

Only in-frame clones appear in the TCRdb table, and some are missing; sequencing was by immunoSEQ multiplex PCR. The table includes approximately 89,000 clones, roughly 88% detected once. Germline-derived CDR1 and CDR2 are LGHDT and YNNKEL (reference sequence). The ends were cut back, 4 bases at V and 3 bases at J, with 12 bases in the middle. The CDR3 has 14 amino acids. The specimen comprised peripheral blood, sampled on day 0 of AZD1222 vaccination. The gene calls are TRBV3-1 (or the pseudogene TRBV3-2) and TRBJ1-2, with D possibly being TRBD1 (5 bases). This receptor was taken from an adult in good health. CDR3 coding DNA: TGTGCCAGCAGCCTGGACACGGAGCACTATGGCTACACCTTC. It yields the protein CASSLDTEHYGYTF.